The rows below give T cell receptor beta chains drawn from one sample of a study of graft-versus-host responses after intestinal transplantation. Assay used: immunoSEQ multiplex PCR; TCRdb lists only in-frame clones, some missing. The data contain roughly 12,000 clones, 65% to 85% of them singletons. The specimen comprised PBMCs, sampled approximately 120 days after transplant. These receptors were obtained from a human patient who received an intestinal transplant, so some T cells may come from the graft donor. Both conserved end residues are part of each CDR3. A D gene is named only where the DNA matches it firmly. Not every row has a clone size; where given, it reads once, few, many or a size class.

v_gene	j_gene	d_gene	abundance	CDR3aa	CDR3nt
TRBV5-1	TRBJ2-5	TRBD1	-	CASSVGQHRQETQYF	TGCGCCAGCAGCGTGGGACAGCACCGCCAAGAGACCCAGTACTTC
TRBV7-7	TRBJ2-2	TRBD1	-	CASSLTRDRGLTGELFF	TGTGCTAGCAGCCTGACCCGGGACAGGGGGCTCACCGGGGAGCTGTTTTTT
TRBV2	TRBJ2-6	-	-	CASTGGRGLSKVNVLTF	TGTGCCAGCACCGGGGGGAGGGGGCTAAGTAAGGTGAACGTCCTGACTTTC
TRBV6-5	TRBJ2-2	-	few	CASSAPRLAAGELFF	TGTGCCAGCAGCGCCCCTCGATTAGCTGCCGGGGAGCTGTTTTTT
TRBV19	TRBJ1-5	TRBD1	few	CASSLTGGSRQPQHF	TGTGCCAGTAGTCTGACAGGGGGCTCGCGACAGCCCCAGCATTTT
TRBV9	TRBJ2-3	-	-	CASSVGSSPGSTDTQYF	TGTGCCAGCAGCGTAGGAAGTAGCCCAGGTAGCACAGATACGCAGTATTTT
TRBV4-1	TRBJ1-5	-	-	CASSQEIRQGAQPQHF	TGCGCCAGCAGCCAAGAGATTAGGCAGGGAGCCCAGCCCCAGCATTTT
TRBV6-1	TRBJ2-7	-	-	CASPVGNIPYEQYF	TGTGCCAGCCCCGTGGGGAACATTCCCTACGAGCAGTACTTC
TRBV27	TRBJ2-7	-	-	CASSLKAQSYEQYF	TGTGCCAGCAGTTTAAAGGCGCAGTCCTACGAGCAGTACTTC
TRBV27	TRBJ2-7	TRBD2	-	CASSSGTSVYEQYF	TGTGCCAGCAGTTCCGGGACTAGCGTCTACGAGCAGTACTTC
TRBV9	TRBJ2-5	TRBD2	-	CASSDPTSGTYQETQYF	TGTGCCAGCAGCGACCCCACTAGCGGCACGTACCAAGAGACCCAGTACTTC
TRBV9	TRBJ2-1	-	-	CASSAADFRVYNEQFF	TGTGCCAGCAGCGCAGCGGACTTTCGGGTCTACAATGAGCAGTTCTTC
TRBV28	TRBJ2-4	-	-	CASSLGNSAKNIQYF	TGTGCCAGCAGTTTGGGGAATAGCGCCAAAAACATTCAGTACTTC
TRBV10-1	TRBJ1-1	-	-	CASSETGSGTEAFF	TGCGCCAGCAGTGAGACAGGGTCGGGGACTGAAGCTTTCTTT
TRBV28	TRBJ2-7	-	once	CASSLSRPYEQYF	TGTGCCAGCAGTTTATCCAGGCCCTACGAGCAGTACTTC
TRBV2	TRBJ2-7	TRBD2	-	CASSVAGHPSDEQYF	TGTGCCAGCAGTGTAGCGGGACACCCTTCTGACGAGCAGTACTTC
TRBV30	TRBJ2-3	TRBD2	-	CAWSVPSSGGTDTQYF	TGTGCCTGGAGTGTACCTTCTAGCGGAGGCACAGATACGCAGTATTTT
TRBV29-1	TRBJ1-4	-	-	CSVEEVAGNALVF	TGCAGCGTTGAAGAGGTAGCGGGGAACGCGTTGGTCTTT
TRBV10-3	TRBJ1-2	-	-	CAIRGQVQNGYTF	TGTGCCATCAGAGGACAAGTCCAGAATGGCTACACCTTC